The 19 T cell receptor beta chains below come from one sample, sequenced in a study of blood T cell repertoires in COVID-19. Generated by immunoSEQ multiplex PCR, the TCRdb table keeps only in-frame clones and is missing some. The sample has about 260,000 clones; 91% are singletons. The sequenced sample consisted of PBMCs or T cells enriched from blood (not recorded which). The receptor set was obtained from a middle-aged man who had been exposed to COVID-19.

V is TRBV5-4 and J is TRBJ2-7; D gene uncertain. V was pared by 5 bases and J by 2 bases, with 5 bases between. Germline CDR1 is SGHNT and CDR2 is YYREEE (reference sequence). This CDR3 is 11 amino acids long. DNA for the CDR3: TGTGCCAGCAGATCGGCCTACGAGCAGTACTTC. Its protein product is CASRSAYEQYF.

The chain combines TRBV6-5 with TRBJ2-7; 9 positions match TRBD2. Per germline, CDR1 MNHEY and CDR2 SVGAGI. This CDR3 contains 13 residues. Trimming at V came to 8 bases and at J to 3 bases, leaving 5 bases not matched to a gene. CDR3 residues: CASRRLAVYEQYF. In DNA form, the CDR3 reads TGTGCCAGCCGGAGACTAGCGGTCTACGAGCAGTACTTC.

This rearrangement joins TRBV5-8 to TRBJ1-3; 10 bases are shared with TRBD1. Germline lookup yields CDR1 SGHTS and CDR2 YDEGEE. The J segment lost 7 bases and the V segment lost 3 bases, leaving 10 bases of the junction unmatched. CDR3 length: 16 residues. The CDR3 here is CASSSRQGAFGNTIYF. The CDR3 nucleotides read TGTGCCAGCAGCTCAAGACAGGGGGCATTTGGTAACACCATATATTTT.

The chain employs TRBV24-1 and TRBJ1-2, with D possibly being TRBD1 (6 bases). The germline V gene has CDR1 KGHDR and CDR2 SFDVKD. V was cut by 4 bases and J by 5 bases, with 10 bases left in between. The CDR3 loop spans 13 amino acids. The CDR3 loop is CATSEGARYGYTF. The CDR3 DNA sequence: TGTGCCACCAGTGAGGGGGCGCGATATGGCTACACCTTC.

The CDR3 loop is CASSLTTSNNQPQHF. The CDR3 DNA reads as TGTGCCAGCAGCTTAACAACATCAAATAATCAGCCCCAGCATTTT. V is TRBV7-2 and J is TRBJ1-5; D is uncertain. CDR3 length: 15 residues. With 2 bases removed from V and 4 bases from J, the gap between germline ends came to 12 bases. The V gene's germline CDR1 is SGHTA and CDR2 FQGNSA.

The chain uses TRBV11-3 and TRBJ2-3; D is undetermined. Germline CDR1 is SGHNT and CDR2 is YENEEA. The V end lost 4 bases, the J end lost 8 bases, and 7 bases lay between the germline ends. The CDR3 spans 11 residues. This CDR3 reads CASSSSSTQYF. In DNA, the CDR3 is TGTGCCAGCAGCTCCTCCTCTACGCAGTATTTT.

The chain employs TRBV2 and TRBJ1-4, with D possibly matching TRBD1 (5 bases). The V gene lost 7 bases and the J gene lost 8 bases, with 20 bases spanning the gap. The germline V gene encodes CDR1 SNHLY and CDR2 FYNNEI. This CDR3 has 15 residues. CDR3 region: CASIFHRRGREKLFF. The DNA for the CDR3 is TGTGCCAGCATCTTCCACAGGCGTGGGAGGGAAAAACTGTTTTTT.

The chain has TRBV6-4 and TRBJ2-5; 9 nucleotides align to TRBD2. Germline loops: CDR1 MRHNA, CDR2 SNTAGT. The CDR3 contains 16 residues. V lost 6 bases, J lost 1 base, and 9 bases stayed unmatched. CDR3 nucleotides: TGTGCCAGCAGAGACGGACTAGCGAGCCTCCAAGAGACCCAGTACTTC. This encodes CASRDGLASLQETQYF.

This clone has a count of ten or more. The V call is TRBV3-1 (or the pseudogene TRBV3-2), the J call TRBJ2-2; D unresolved. Germline loops: CDR1 LGHDT, CDR2 YNNKEL (reference sequence). V was shortened by 1 base and J by 7 bases, with 13 bases between the two germline ends. The length of the CDR3 is 15 residues. As DNA, the CDR3 is TGTGCCAGCAGCCAAGGTGGCTTTTCTGGCGGGGAGCTGTTTTTT. Translation: CASSQGGFSGGELFF.

This chain uses TRBV27 with TRBJ2-1, with TRBD1 matching over 8 bases. Trimming removed 5 bases from V and 3 bases from J; junction bases left unmatched: 6. The CDR3 is made up of 15 amino acids. CDR1 is MNHEY, CDR2 SMNVEV, per germline (reference sequence). CDR3 in DNA: TGTGCCAGCAGTCAACGGACAGGGTACTACAATGAGCAGTTCTTC. Amino acids: CASSQRTGYYNEQFF.

This clone was observed once. The chain couples TRBV19 to TRBJ1-5; TRBD1 matches at 7 bases. The CDR3 spans 16 residues. Losses at the gene ends were 0 bases for V and 5 bases for J; bases not matched to a gene: 7. CDR1 is LNHDA, CDR2 SQIVND, per germline (reference sequence). CDR3 loop: CASSIDLTGRYQPQHF. CDR3 DNA sequence: TGTGCCAGTAGTATAGATCTGACAGGGCGGTATCAGCCCCAGCATTTT.

The chain joins TRBV5-5 to TRBJ1-2; 7 bases fit TRBD1. Germline values: CDR1 SGHKS, CDR2 YYEKEE (reference sequence). The CDR3 totals 13 residues. The V segment lost 4 bases and the J segment 4 bases; nucleotides outside the gene matches: 4. The CDR3 is CASSRDRGYGYTF. The CDR3 DNA reads as TGTGCCAGCAGCAGGGACAGAGGCTATGGCTACACCTTC.

The chain recombines TRBV11-3 with TRBJ2-6, with 7 bases fitting TRBD2. The germline V gene encodes CDR1 SGHNT and CDR2 YENEEA. This CDR3 comprises 18 residues. The junction had 11 bases not matched to a gene; V was cut back by 2 bases and J by 4 bases. Here the CDR3 DNA reads TGTGCCAGCAGCTTAAGTTGGCGGGAGATTTCAGGGGCCAACGTCCTGACTTTC. Its translation is CASSLSWREISGANVLTF.

This chain links TRBV3-1 (or the pseudogene TRBV3-2) with TRBJ2-7; D is perhaps TRBD2 (5 bases). The ends were cut back, 0 bases at V and 4 bases at J, with 22 bases in the middle. CDR3 length: 18 amino acids. Germline V lookup: CDR1 LGHDT, CDR2 YNNKEL (reference sequence). In DNA form, the CDR3 reads TGTGCCAGCAGCCAAGATAGTGGAGGCAGTTCGTGGGGATACGAGCAGTACTTC. As protein: CASSQDSGGSSWGYEQYF.

This chain connects TRBV7-8 to TRBJ2-3, with D unclear. V lost 0 bases and J 8 bases, leaving 18 bases between the germline ends. From germline, CDR1 is SGHVS and CDR2 FQNEAQ. The CDR3 has 16 residues. CDR3 nucleotide sequence: TGTGCCAGCAGCTTAGCCATTGATCAAAGCCCCGGTACGCAGTATTTT. Its protein is CASSLAIDQSPGTQYF.

The V and J genes are TRBV7-9 and TRBJ2-4, with TRBD1 matching over 9 bases. V was pared by 5 bases and J by 3 bases, with 2 bases of the junction left unmatched. The CDR3 totals 14 residues. Germline V gene data show CDR1 as SEHNR and CDR2 as FQNEAQ (reference sequence). CDR3 residues: CASSETGGKNIQYF. The DNA of the CDR3 is TGTGCCAGCAGCGAGACAGGGGGCAAAAACATTCAGTACTTC.

V gene TRBV27 combines with J gene TRBJ2-7; 9 nucleotides line up with TRBD1. The V segment lost 5 bases and the J segment 3 bases; nucleotides outside the gene matches: 8. Per germline, CDR1 MNHEY and CDR2 SMNVEV (reference sequence). CDR3 length: 15 residues. CDR3 sequence: CASSVTGGTYYEQYF. The CDR3 nucleotides are TGTGCCAGCAGTGTAACAGGGGGCACATACTACGAGCAGTACTTC.

The V call is TRBV4-1, the J call TRBJ1-4, with 7 bases that match TRBD1. Trimming removed 0 bases from V and 5 bases from J; junction bases left unmatched: 12. The CDR3 runs to 18 residues. The germline V gene has CDR1 MGHRA and CDR2 YSYEKL. The CDR3: CASSQEIPGGTENEKLFF. The CDR3 DNA is TGCGCCAGCAGCCAAGAAATTCCAGGGGGGACGGAAAATGAAAAACTGTTTTTT.

The chain couples TRBV5-5 to TRBJ2-5; no firm D call. Trimming cost V 2 bases and J 0 bases, with 8 bases left between them. The CDR3 consists of 14 residues. The germline CDR1 and CDR2 sequences are SGHKS and YYEKEE (reference sequence). CDR3: CASSFVQNQETQYF. The CDR3 nucleotides read TGTGCCAGCAGCTTCGTCCAGAACCAAGAGACCCAGTACTTC.